The 2 T cell receptor beta chains listed next were all sequenced from one sample in a study of blood T cells in healthy people across ages. A sample-barcoded 5' primer and a J-beta primer mix were used in a second PCR of about 7 to 12 cycles. In TCRdb, the 5' RACE reads were re-called with MiXCR into one record per CDR3 protein. The data hold some 1.8 million distinct CDR3 sequences, with 35% to 50% observed a single time. Input material: blood. These receptors were taken from a human donor in good health.

The rearrangement links TRBV5-1 to TRBJ1-4; perhaps TRBD1 as D (6 bases). Trimming cost V 4 bases and J 3 bases, with 16 bases left between them. The length of the CDR3 is 16 residues. The germline gives CDR1 SGHRS, CDR2 YFSETQ. The CDR3 nucleotides read TGCGCCAGCAGCCAGAATTCACAGGGATCTAATGAAAAACTGTTTTTT. Its protein is CASSQNSQGSNEKLFF.

The CDR3 region is CSARRGGGQETQHF. In DNA form, the CDR3 reads TGCAGTGCTAGAAGAGGGGGGGGTCAAGAGACCCAGCATTTT. The genes are TRBV20-1 and TRBJ1-5; TRBD1 is a possible D gene (6 bases). CDR1 is DFQATT, CDR2 SNEGSKA, per germline (reference sequence). Deletions cut 2 bases from V and 11 bases from J, with 19 bases between. The CDR3 runs to 14 residues.